The clone carrying this T cell receptor (beta chain) was seen only a few times. This specimen comes from a study of blood T cell repertoires in COVID-19. Across the study: Samples taken during acute and convalescent COVID-19 were collected in the United States, Italy and Spain. PBMCs, B-cell-depleted T cells, or T cells were the source of the cDNA or gDNA that made up the material.

In the source study's methods: Cell counts per sample came from amplifying reference gene primers. TCRdb's table, derived via immunoSEQ multiplex PCR, lists solely in-frame clones and lacks some. That table supplies the V and J calls and clone size; D and trimming were determined from the DNA. The sample has fewer than 110,000 clones; roughly 90% are singletons. V was trimmed by 3 bases and J by 1 base, leaving 10 bases between them. The germline gives CDR1 LGHDT, CDR2 YNNKEL (reference sequence). The CDR3 sequence is 15 residues long. The TCR sequence derives from a woman in her sixties with acute or convalescent COVID-19. The chain combines TRBV3-1 (or the pseudogene TRBV3-2) with TRBJ1-3; D gene ambiguous. The sample consisted of peripheral blood. CDR3 residues: CASSQFGSSGNTIYF. DNA of the CDR3: TGTGCCAGCAGCCAGTTTGGGAGTTCTGGAAACACCATATATTTT.